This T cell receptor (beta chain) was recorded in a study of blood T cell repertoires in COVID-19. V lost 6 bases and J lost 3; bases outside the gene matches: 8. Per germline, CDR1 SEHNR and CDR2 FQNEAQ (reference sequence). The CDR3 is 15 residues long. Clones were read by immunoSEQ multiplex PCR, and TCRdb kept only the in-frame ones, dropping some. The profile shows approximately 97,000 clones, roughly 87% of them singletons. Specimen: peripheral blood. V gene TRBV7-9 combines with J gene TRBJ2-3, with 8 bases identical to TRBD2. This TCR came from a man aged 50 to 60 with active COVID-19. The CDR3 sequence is CASSKEAGVTDTQYF. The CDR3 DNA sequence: TGTGCCAGCAGTAAAGAAGCGGGGGTTACAGATACGCAGTATTTT.